The entry below gives a single T cell receptor (beta chain) sequence along with its context. The sample is drawn from a study of blood T cell repertoires in COVID-19. Study background: COVID-19 samples from acute and convalescent phases originated in the United States, Italy and Spain.

Using immunoSEQ multiplex PCR, the repertoire was profiled, and TCRdb retains in-frame clones only, with some absent. The sample lists about 220,000 clones; around 80% were seen once. This sequence was found in a woman aged 55-75 years who had recovered from COVID-19. Sequences were obtained from peripheral blood.

CDR3 nucleotide sequence: TGTGCCAGCAGCTTCGCAGGGATTGATTCACCCCTCCACTTT. It yields the protein CASSFAGIDSPLHF. The chain couples TRBV11-2 to TRBJ1-6; D is perhaps TRBD1 (5 bases). The germline gives CDR1 SGHAT, CDR2 FQNNGV. The CDR3 covers 14 residues. Trimming removed 3 bases from V and 8 bases from J, with 11 bases in between.